Included here is one TCR beta chain sequence, with context. Some clones are missing from TCRdb's copy, which holds only in-frame ones; the method was immunoSEQ multiplex PCR. The sample yields about 150,000 clones, about 88% seen once. Germline CDR1 reads SGHRS; CDR2 reads YFSETQ. V shed 0 bases and J 6 bases; nucleotides not matched to a gene: 8. CDR3 length: 16 residues. This sample is drawn from a study of T cell responses to AZD1222 COVID-19 vaccine. This sample comprised peripheral blood, obtained on day 0 of AZD1222 vaccination. V gene TRBV5-1 combines with J gene TRBJ2-3; 9 nucleotides agree with TRBD2. The receptor's source is an adult in good health. DNA for the CDR3: TGCGCCAGCAGCTTGGTGGTAGCGGGAGCTGGGGATACGCAGTATTTT. Its protein product is CASSLVVAGAGDTQYF.